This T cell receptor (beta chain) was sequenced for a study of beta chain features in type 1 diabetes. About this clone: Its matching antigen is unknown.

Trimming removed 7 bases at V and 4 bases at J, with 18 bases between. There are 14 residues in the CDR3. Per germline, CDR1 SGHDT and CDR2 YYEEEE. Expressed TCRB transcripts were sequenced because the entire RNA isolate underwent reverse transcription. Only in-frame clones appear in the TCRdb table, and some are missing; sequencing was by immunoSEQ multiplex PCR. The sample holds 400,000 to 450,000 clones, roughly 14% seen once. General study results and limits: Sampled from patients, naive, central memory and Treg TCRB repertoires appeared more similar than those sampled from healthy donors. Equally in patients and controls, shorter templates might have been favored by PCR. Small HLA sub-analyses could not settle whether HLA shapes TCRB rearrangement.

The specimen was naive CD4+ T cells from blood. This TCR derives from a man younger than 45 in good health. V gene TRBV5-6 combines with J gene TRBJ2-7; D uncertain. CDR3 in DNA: TGTGCCAGCGACAAATTCGGCGGAGCTTACGAGCAGTACGTC. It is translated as CASDKFGGAYEQYV.